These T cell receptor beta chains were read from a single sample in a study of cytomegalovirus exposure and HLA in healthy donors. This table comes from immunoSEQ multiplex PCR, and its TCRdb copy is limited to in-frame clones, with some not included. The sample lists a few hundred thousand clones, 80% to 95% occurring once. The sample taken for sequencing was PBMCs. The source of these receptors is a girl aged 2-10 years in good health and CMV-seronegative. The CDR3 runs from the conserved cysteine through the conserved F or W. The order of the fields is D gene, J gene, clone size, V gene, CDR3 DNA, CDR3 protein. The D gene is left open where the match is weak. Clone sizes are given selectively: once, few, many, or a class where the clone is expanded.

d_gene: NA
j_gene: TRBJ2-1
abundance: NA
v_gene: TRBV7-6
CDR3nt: TGTGCCAGCAGCCCACGGGGGTATAGGGGCGATGAGCAGTTCTTC
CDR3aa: CASSPRGYRGDEQFF

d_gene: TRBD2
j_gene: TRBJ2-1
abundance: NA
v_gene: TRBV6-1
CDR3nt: TGTGCCAGCAGTGACCCCTCGGTAGCGGGAGGCAATGAGCAGTTCTTC
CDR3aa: CASSDPSVAGGNEQFF

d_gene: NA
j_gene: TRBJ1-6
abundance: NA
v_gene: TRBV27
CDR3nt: TGTGCCAGCAGTTTATTAGGGAGCTCCTATAATTCACCCCTCCACTTT
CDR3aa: CASSLLGSSYNSPLHF

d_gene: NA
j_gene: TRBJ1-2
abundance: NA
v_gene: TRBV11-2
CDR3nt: TGTGCCAGCAGCTTAAACAGGGTCGGGGGCTACACCTTC
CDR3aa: CASSLNRVGGYTF

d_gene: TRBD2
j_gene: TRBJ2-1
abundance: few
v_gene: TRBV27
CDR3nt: TGTGCCAGCAGTTTATCCCTAGCGGGGGGGCCTAGGCGAGAGCAGTTCTTC
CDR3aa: CASSLSLAGGPRREQFF

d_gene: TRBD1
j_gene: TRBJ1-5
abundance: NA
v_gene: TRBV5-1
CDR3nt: TGCGCCAGCAGCCTATCGCTACCGGGACAGGACTTTAATAGCAATCAGCCCCAGCATTTT
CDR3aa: CASSLSLPGQDFNSNQPQHF

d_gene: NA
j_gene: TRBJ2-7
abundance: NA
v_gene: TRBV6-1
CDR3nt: TGTGCCAGCAGTGAATTGGGAGAAAGGTTAGGCGAGCAGTACTTC
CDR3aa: CASSELGERLGEQYF

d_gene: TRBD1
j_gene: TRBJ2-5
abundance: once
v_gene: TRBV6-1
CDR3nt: TGTGCCAGCAGCGCCGGGACAGGGGGGAGGGAGACCCAGTACTTC
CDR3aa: CASSAGTGGRETQYF

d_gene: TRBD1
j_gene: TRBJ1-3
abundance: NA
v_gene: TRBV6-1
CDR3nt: TGTGCCAGCATTGAGAGACCGACAGGGGCCGGAAACACCATATATTTT
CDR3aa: CASIERPTGAGNTIYF

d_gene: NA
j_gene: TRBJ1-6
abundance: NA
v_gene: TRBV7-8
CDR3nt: TGTGCCAGCAGCTTAAAGGCTAAGACAGGCGTCAATTCACCCCTCCACTTT
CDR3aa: CASSLKAKTGVNSPLHF

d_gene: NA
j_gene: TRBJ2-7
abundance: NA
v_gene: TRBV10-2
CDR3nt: TGCGCCAGCAGTGAGACAGGGATTGCCTACGAGCAGTACTTC
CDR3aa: CASSETGIAYEQYF

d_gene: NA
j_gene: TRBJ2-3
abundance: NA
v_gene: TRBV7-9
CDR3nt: TGTGCCAGCAGCGAGAGGGTTCCTAGCACAGATACGCAGTATTTT
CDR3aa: CASSERVPSTDTQYF

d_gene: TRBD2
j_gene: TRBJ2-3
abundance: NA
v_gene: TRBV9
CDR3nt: TGTGCCAGCAGCGTAGCGGGGGGGCAGGGCACAGATACGCAGTATTTT
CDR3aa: CASSVAGGQGTDTQYF

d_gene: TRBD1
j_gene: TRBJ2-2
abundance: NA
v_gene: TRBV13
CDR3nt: TGTGCCAGCAGCCCAATACTTCCCCGAAACGGACAGGGCCACATCACCGGGGAGCTGTTTTTT
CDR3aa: CASSPILPRNGQGHITGELFF

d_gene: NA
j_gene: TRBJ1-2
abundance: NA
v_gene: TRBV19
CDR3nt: TGTGCCAGTAGTAATTACAGGGACTATGGCTACACCTTC
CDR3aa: CASSNYRDYGYTF

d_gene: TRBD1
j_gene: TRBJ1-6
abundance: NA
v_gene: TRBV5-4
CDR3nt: TGTGCCAGCAGCCCAGACCGGGACAGAAATTCACCCCTCCACTTT
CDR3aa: CASSPDRDRNSPLHF

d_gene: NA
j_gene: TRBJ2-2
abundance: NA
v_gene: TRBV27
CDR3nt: TGTGCCAGCAGTTTCCGAGCGAACACCGGGGAGCTGTTTTTT
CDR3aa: CASSFRANTGELFF

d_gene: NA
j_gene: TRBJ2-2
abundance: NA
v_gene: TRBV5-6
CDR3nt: TGTGCCAGCAGCTTCCGGGCAGGGGTTAACACCGGGGAGCTGTTTTTT
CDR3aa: CASSFRAGVNTGELFF

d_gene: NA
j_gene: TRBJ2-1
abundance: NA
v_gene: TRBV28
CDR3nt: TGTGCCAGCCGTTGGGCAGGGGTCTACAATGAGCAGTTCTTC
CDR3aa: CASRWAGVYNEQFF

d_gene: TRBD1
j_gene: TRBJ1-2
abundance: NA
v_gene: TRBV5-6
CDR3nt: TGTGCCAGCAGCTTGGTAGAGTTCCGGGACAGTGATCGCTACACCTTC
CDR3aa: CASSLVEFRDSDRYTF

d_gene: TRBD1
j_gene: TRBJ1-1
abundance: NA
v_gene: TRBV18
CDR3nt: TGTGCCAGCTCCCAGCAGGGGGCGGACACTGAAGCTTTCTTT
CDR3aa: CASSQQGADTEAFF

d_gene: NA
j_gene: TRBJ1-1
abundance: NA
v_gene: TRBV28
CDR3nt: TGTGCCAGCAGTATCATGTGGCAGGGGAACACTGAAGCTTTCTTT
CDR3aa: CASSIMWQGNTEAFF

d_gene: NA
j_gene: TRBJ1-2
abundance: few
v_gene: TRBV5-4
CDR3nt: TGTGCCAGCAGATCGGAACAGGGAAATTTTGGCTATGGCTACACCTTC
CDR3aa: CASRSEQGNFGYGYTF

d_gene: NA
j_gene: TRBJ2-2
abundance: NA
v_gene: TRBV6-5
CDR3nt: TGTGCCAGCAGATCCGGGACTCACACCGGGGAGCTGTTTTTT
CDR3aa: CASRSGTHTGELFF

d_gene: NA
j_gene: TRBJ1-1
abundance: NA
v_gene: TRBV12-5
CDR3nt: TGTGCTAGTGGTTTGGTACTAGGGACACACACTGAAGCTTTCTTT
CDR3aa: CASGLVLGTHTEAFF

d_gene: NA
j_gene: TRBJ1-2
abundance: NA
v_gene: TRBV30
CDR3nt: TGTGCCTGGAGTGATCGGTGGACAGCGTTACCCTATGGCTACACCTTC
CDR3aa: CAWSDRWTALPYGYTF

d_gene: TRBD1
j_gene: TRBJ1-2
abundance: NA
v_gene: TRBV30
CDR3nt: TGTGCCTGGACTTGGACAGGGGTTGGCTACACCTTC
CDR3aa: CAWTWTGVGYTF

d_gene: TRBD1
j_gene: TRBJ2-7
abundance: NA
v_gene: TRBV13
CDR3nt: TGTGCCAGCAGCTGGACCCCGGGACAGGGGAGCGAGCAGTACTTC
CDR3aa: CASSWTPGQGSEQYF

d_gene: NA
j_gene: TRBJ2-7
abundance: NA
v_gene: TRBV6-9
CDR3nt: TGTGCCAGCAGTTATATTACAGGGTCTATCCAGTACTTC
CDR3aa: CASSYITGSIQYF

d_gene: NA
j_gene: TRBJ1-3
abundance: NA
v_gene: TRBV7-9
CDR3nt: TGTGCCAGCAGCCTTATGGGGCGGGGCCTCTCTGGAAACACCATATATTTT
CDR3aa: CASSLMGRGLSGNTIYF

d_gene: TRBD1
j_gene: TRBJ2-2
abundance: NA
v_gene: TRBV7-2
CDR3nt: TGTGCCAGCAGCATAACCGGGACAGGGAAGTCCGGGGAGCTGTTTTTT
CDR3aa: CASSITGTGKSGELFF

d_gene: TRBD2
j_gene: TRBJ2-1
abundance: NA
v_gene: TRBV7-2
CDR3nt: TGTGCCAGCAGCTTAATAGCGGGGTGGGGCTACAATGAGCAGTTCTTC
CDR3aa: CASSLIAGWGYNEQFF

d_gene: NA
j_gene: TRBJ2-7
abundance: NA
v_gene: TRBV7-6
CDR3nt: TGTGCCAGCAGCATGACAGGTAGCTCCTACGAGCAGTACTTC
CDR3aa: CASSMTGSSYEQYF

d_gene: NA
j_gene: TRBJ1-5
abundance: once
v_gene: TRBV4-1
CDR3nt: TGCGCCAGCAGCCAAACGCAGGGTAGCAATCAGCCCCAGCATTTT
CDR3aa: CASSQTQGSNQPQHF

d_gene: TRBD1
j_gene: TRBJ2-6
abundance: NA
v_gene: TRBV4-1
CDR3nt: TGCGCCAGCAGCCAAAGGGGGACAGGGGACTCTGGGGCCAACGTCCTGACTTTC
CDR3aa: CASSQRGTGDSGANVLTF

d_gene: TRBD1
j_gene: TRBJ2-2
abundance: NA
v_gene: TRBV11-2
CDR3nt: TGTGCCAGCAGCTTAGGTCGGACAGGGATCCCCGGGGAGCTGTTTTTT
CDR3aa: CASSLGRTGIPGELFF

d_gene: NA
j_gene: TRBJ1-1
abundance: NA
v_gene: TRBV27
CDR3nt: TGTGCCAGCAGCCCTAACAGGTACAACACTGAAGCTTTCTTT
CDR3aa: CASSPNRYNTEAFF

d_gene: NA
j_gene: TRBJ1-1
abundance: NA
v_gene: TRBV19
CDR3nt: TGTGCCAGTAGTATAGTCCCCTCCTTGGGCCTGAACACTGAAGCTTTCTTT
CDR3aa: CASSIVPSLGLNTEAFF

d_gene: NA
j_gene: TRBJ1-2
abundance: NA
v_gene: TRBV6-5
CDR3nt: TGTGCCAGCAGTTACGGAGGGCCCCTCTATGGCTACACCTTC
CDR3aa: CASSYGGPLYGYTF

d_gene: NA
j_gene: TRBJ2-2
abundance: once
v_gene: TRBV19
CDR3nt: TGTGCCAGTAGTCCCCGGACAGGGAGGGTAGCCGGGGAGCTGTTTTTT
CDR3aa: CASSPRTGRVAGELFF

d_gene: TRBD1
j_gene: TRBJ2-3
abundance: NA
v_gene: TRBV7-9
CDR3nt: TGTGCCAGCAGCTTAGTAGCAGGGGGAGATACGCAGTATTTT
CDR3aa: CASSLVAGGDTQYF

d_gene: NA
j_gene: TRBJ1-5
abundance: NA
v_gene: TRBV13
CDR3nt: TGTGCCAGCAGCGATACACCTACGGGGCAGCCCCAGCATTTT
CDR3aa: CASSDTPTGQPQHF

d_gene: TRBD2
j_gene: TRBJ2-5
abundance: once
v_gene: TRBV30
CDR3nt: TGTGCCTGGACCTATAGGTGGCTAGCGGGGTGGGAGACCCAGTACTTC
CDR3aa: CAWTYRWLAGWETQYF